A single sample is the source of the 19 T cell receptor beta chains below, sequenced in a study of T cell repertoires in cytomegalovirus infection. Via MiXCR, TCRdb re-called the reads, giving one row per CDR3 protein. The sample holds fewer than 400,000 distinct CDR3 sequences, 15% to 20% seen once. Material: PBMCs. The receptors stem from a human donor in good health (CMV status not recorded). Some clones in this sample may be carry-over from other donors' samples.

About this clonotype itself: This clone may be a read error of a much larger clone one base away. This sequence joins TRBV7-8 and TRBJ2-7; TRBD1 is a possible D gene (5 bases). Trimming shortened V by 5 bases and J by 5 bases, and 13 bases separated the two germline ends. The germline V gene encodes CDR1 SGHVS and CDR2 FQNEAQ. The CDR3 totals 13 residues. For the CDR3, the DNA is TGTGCCAGCAGCCTCAGGGTCCCCGACGAGCAGTACTTC. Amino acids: CASSLRVPDEQYF.

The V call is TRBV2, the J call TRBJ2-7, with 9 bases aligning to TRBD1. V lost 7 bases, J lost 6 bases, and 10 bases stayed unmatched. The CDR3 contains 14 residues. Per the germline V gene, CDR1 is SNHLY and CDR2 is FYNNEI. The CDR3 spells CASTYSGTGLEQYF. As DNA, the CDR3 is TGTGCCAGCACCTACTCCGGGACAGGGCTCGAGCAGTACTTC.

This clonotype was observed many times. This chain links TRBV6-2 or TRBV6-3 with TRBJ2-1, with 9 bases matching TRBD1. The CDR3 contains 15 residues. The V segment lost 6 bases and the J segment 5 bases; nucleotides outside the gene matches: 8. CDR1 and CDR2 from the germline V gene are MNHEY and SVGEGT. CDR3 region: CASRPPGQGNNEQFF. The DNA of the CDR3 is TGTGCCAGCAGACCGCCGGGACAGGGCAACAATGAGCAGTTCTTC.

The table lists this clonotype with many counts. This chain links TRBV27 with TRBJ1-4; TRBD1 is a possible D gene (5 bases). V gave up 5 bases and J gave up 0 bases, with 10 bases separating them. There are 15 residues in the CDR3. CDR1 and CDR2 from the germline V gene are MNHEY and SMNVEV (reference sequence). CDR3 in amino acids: CASSPGITTNEKLFF. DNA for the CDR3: TGTGCCAGCAGTCCAGGGATAACAACTAATGAAAAACTGTTTTTT.

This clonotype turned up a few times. CDR3 DNA sequence: TGTGCCAGCAGTGGGGGAGAGGGGCAAGAGACCCAGTACTTC. This sequence encodes CASSGGEGQETQYF. V and J are TRBV28 and TRBJ2-5, with D perhaps TRBD1 or TRBD2 (5 bases each). The CDR3 extends over 14 amino acids. Germline V gene sequence: CDR1 MDHEN, CDR2 SYDVKM. Trimming shortened V by 5 bases and J by 2 bases, and 12 bases separated the two germline ends. Using reference TRBV28 and TRBJ2-5 for the parts outside the CDR3, the full variable domain is DVKVTQSSRYLVKRTGEKVFLECVQDMDHENMFWYRQDPGLGLRLIYFSYDVKMKEKGDIPEGYSVSREKKERFSLILESASTNQTSMYLCASSGGEGQETQYFGPGTRLLVL.

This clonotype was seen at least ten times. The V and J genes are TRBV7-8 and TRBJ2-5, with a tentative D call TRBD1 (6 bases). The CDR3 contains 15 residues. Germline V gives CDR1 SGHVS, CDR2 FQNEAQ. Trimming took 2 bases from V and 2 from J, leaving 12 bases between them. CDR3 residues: CASSLIRDTQETQYF. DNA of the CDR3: TGTGCCAGCAGCTTAATCCGGGACACTCAAGAGACCCAGTACTTC.

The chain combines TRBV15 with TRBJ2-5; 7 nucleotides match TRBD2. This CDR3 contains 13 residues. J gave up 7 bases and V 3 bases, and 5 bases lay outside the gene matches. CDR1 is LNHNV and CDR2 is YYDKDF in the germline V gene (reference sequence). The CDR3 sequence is CATSRAGEGTQYF. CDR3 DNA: TGTGCCACCAGCAGGGCGGGAGAGGGGACCCAGTACTTC. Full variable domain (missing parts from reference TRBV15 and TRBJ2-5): DAMVIQNPRYQVTQFGKPVTLSCSQTLNHNVMYWYQQKSSQAPKLLFHYYDKDFNNEADTPDNFQSRRPNTSFCFLDIRSPGLGDTAMYLCATSRAGEGTQYFGPGTRLLVL.

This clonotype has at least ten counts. The CDR3: CASSRDLGVQETQYF. CDR3 in DNA: TGTGCCAGCAGCCGTGACCTGGGGGTACAAGAGACCCAGTACTTC. V usage is TRBV7-2 and J usage is TRBJ2-5; D may correspond to TRBD1 or TRBD2 (5 bases each). The CDR3 runs 15 residues. Trimming removed 5 bases from V and 2 bases from J, with 15 bases in between. The V gene's germline CDR1 is SGHTA and CDR2 FQGNSA.

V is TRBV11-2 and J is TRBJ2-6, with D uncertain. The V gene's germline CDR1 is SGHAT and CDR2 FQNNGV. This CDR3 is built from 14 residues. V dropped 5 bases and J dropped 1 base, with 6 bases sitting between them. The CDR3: CASSPLSGANVLTF. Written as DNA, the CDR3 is TGTGCCAGCAGCCCCCTGTCTGGGGCCAACGTCCTGACTTTC.

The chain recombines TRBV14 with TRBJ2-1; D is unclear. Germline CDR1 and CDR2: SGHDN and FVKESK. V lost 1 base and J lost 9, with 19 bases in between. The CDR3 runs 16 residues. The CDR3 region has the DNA TGTGCCAGCAGCCAAGTACTAACCCAATGGGATGGTGAGCAGTTCTTC. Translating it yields CASSQVLTQWDGEQFF.

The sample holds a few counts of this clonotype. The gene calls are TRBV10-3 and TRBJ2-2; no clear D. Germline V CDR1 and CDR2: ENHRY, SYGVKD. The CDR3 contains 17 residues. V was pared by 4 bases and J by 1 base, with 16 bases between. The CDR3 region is CAISGPPGGKNTGELFF. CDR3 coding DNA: TGTGCCATCAGTGGGCCCCCGGGCGGTAAGAACACCGGGGAGCTGTTTTTT.

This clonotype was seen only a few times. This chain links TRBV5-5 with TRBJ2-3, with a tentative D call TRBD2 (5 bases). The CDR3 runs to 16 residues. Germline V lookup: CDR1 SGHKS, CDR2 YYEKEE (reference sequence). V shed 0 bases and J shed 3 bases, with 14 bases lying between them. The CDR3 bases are TGTGCCAGCAGCTTGGGGAAGCTAGCCCGGACAGATACGCAGTATTTT. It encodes CASSLGKLARTDTQYF.

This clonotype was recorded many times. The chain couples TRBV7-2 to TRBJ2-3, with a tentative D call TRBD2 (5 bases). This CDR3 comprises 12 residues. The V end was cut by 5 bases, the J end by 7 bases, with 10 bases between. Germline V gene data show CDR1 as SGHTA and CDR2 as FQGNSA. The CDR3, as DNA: TGTGCCAGCAGCCAAGAGGGCTATACGCAGTATTTT. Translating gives CASSQEGYTQYF.

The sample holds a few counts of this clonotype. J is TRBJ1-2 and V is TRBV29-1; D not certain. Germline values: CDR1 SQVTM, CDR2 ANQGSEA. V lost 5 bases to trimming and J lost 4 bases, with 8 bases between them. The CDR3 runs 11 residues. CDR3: CSVPLLYGYTF. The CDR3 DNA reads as TGCAGCGTTCCACTGCTCTATGGCTACACCTTC.

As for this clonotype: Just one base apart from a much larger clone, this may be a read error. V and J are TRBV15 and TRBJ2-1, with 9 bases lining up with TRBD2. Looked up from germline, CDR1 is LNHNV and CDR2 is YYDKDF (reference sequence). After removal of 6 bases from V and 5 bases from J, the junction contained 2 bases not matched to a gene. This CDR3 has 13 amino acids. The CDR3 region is CATRTSGHNEQFF. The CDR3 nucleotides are TGTGCCACCAGGACTAGCGGCCACAATGAGCAGTTCTTC.

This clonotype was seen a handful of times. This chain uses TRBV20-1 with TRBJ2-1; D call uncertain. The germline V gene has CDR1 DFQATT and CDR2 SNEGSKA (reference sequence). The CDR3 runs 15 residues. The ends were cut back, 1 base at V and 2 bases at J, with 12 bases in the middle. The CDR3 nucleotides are TGCAGTGCTAGAGCCATTAGCAGACCCTACAATGAGCAGTTCTTC. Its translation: CSARAISRPYNEQFF.

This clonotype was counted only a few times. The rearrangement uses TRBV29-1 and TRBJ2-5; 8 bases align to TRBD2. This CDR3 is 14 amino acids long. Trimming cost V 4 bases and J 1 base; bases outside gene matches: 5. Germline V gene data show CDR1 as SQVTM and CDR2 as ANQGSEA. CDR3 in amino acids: CSVAPGGVQETQYF. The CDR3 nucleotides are TGCAGCGTTGCCCCGGGGGGGGTCCAAGAGACCCAGTACTTC.

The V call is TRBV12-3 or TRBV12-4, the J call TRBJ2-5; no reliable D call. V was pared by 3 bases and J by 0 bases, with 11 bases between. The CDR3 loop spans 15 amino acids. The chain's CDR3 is CASSFLESYQETQYF. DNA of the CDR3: TGTGCCAGCAGTTTCCTCGAGTCGTACCAAGAGACCCAGTACTTC.

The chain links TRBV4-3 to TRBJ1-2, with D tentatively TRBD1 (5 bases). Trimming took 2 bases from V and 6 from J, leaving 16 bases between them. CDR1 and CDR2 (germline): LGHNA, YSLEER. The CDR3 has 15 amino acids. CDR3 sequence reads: CASSQSAPGLDGYTF. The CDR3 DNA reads TGCGCCAGCAGCCAATCCGCTCCAGGGTTGGATGGCTACACCTTC.